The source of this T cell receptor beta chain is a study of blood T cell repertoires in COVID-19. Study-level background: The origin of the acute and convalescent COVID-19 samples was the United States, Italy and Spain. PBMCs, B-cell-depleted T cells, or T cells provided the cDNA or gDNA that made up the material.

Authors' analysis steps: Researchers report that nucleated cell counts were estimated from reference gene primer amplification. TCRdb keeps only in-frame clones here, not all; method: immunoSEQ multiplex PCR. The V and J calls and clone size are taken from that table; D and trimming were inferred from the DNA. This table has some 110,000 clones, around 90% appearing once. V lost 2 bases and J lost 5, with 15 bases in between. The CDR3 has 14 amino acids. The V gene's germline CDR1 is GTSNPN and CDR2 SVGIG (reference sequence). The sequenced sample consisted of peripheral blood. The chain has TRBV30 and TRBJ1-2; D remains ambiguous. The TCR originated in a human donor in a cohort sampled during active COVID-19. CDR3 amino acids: CAWSSPARIYGYTF. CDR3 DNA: TGTGCCTGGAGTTCCCCTGCCAGGATATATGGCTACACCTTC.